This TCR beta chain was sequenced in a study of control samples from healthy donors and cancer patients. Germline CDR1 SGHRS, CDR2 YFSETQ. The length of the CDR3 is 17 residues. V lost 0 bases to trimming and J lost 0 bases, with 13 bases between them. TCRdb's table, derived via immunoSEQ multiplex PCR, lists solely in-frame clones and lacks some. The data hold 95,000 to 150,000 clones, with about 90% observed a single time. This sequence joins TRBV5-1 and TRBJ2-1, with D possibly matching TRBD2 (5 bases). Sequencing was done on a sample of blood. This clonotype was sampled from a middle-aged man in good health. CDR3 DNA sequence: TGCGCCAGCAGCTTGGATCAGCGGCGAAGCTCCTACAATGAGCAGTTCTTC. Translated: CASSLDQRRSSYNEQFF. Full variable domain (outside the CDR3, taken from reference TRBV5-1 and TRBJ2-1): KAGVTQTPRYLIKTRGQQVTLSCSPISGHRSVSWYQQTPGQGLQFLFEYFSETQRNKGNFPGRFSGRQFSNSRSEMNVSTLELGDSALYLCASSLDQRRSSYNEQFFGPGTRLTVL.